This TCR beta chain was identified during a study of T cells in Graves' hyperthyroidism and ophthalmopathy. What was amplified from RNA transcripts were TCR beta CDR3 regions. Primed by the HTBI set, a first-round RT-PCR was run on the TCR CDR3. MiXCR was run by TCRdb on the multiplex PCR reads, yielding one entry per CDR3 protein. This table holds about 380,000 distinct CDR3 sequences, around 20% found once. With regard to this clonotype: The final CDR3 position lacks the conserved phenylalanine or tryptophan, pointing to a likely read error.

The specimen sequenced was blood. The TCR sequence derives from a young man with Graves' ophthalmopathy.

DNA for the CDR3: TGTGCCAGCAGCCGCGACAGAAGCTCCTACAATGAGCAGTTCTCC. Protein: CASSRDRSSYNEQFS. The genes are TRBV28 and TRBJ2-1; TRBD1 might be the D (5 bases). Germline-derived CDR1 and CDR2 are MDHEN and SYDVKM. The ends were cut back, 6 bases at V and 0 bases at J, with 12 bases in the middle. The CDR3 covers 15 residues.